The clone carrying this TCR beta chain showed up many times. The CDR3 consists of 13 residues. CDR1 and CDR2 from the germline V gene are SGHVS and FQNEAQ. With 10 bases removed from V and 6 bases from J, the gap between germline ends came to 19 bases. The data were obtained in a study of T cells in Graves' hyperthyroidism and ophthalmopathy. Amplification yielded TCR beta CDR3 regions, with RNA transcripts as the source. Using the HTBI primer set, a first-round RT-PCR was run on the TCR CDR3. MiXCR was run by TCRdb on the multiplex PCR reads, yielding one entry per CDR3 protein. The sample consists of about 540,000 distinct CDR3 sequences, just over 45% of them appearing once.

Sequences were obtained from peripheral blood or thyroid tissue (not recorded which). The chain recombines TRBV7-8 with TRBJ2-7; TRBD2 might be the D (6 bases). This clonotype was obtained from a woman between 18 and 29 years old with Graves' hyperthyroidism. CDR3 loop: CAIVPRLDGEQYF. CDR3 bases: TGTGCCATCGTGCCCCGACTAGACGGCGAGCAGTACTTC.